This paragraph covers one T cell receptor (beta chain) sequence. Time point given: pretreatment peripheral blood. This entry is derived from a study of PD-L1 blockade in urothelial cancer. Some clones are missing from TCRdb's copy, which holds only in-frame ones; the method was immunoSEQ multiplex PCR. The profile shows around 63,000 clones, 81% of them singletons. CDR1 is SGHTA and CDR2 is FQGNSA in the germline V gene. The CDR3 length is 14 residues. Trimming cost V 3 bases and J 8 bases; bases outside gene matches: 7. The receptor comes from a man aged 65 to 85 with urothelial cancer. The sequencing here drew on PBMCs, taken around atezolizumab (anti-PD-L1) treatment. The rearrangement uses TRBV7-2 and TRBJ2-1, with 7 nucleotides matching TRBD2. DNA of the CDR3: TGTGCCAGCAGCTTGCGTACTAGCGCGGATGAGCAGTTCTTC. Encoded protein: CASSLRTSADEQFF. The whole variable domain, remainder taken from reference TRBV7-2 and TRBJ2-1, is GAGVSQSPSNKVTEKGKDVELRCDPISGHTALYWYRQSLGQGLEFLIYFQGNSAPDKSGLPSDRFSAERTGGSVSTLTIQRTQQEDSAVYLCASSLRTSADEQFFGPGTRLTVL.